A single T cell receptor beta chain is shown here with its context. What it binds is not known. Deletions cut 3 bases from V and 1 base from J, with 16 bases between. The CDR3 is 16 amino acids. CDR1 and CDR2 from the germline V gene are SNHLY and FYNNEI. This entry is derived from a study of cytomegalovirus exposure and HLA in healthy donors. Study-level points and caveats: The authors excluded some V segments, including TRBV6-2 and TRBV6-3, as indistinguishable. A later analysis linked a missense variant in DCLRE1C to the trimming of TCR beta V and J genes. There were a few CMV-associated chains whose specificity for CMV antigens was confirmed in vitro.

Vbeta (60) and Jbeta (13) primers were used in the PCR. Method: immunoSEQ multiplex PCR; TCRdb's copy keeps in-frame clones and lacks some. Across approximately 100,000 clones, the top ten clones capture around 0.6% of the sample. The source material was PBMCs. The chain couples TRBV2 to TRBJ2-7; D might be TRBD2 (5 bases). This TCR came from a man in his fifties in good health and CMV-seronegative. CDR3 loop: CASSDPGSPVSYEQYF. The CDR3 coding sequence is TGTGCCAGCAGTGATCCGGGATCCCCGGTATCCTACGAGCAGTACTTC.